This T cell receptor beta chain was found in a study of T-cell reconstitution after alpha-beta-depleted transplantation in children. Preparation of the TCRbeta library involved a method that used unique molecular identifiers. TCRdb independently ran MiXCR on the PCR reads; one entry per CDR3 protein. The sample includes roughly 490,000 distinct CDR3 sequences, about 10% of them seen just once. The germline V gene encodes CDR1 LGHNA and CDR2 YNFKEQ. The CDR3 has 17 amino acids. Unmatched junction bases numbered 7, after V lost 0 bases and J lost 2 bases. The gene calls are TRBV4-2 and TRBJ2-3; 8 nucleotides agree with TRBD2. This sample comprised PBMCs, mostly from graft donor cells, obtained 180 days after TCRalphabeta/CD19-depleted stem cell transplant. The clonotype was recovered from a female patient aged 2-9 years who had a stem cell transplant for aplastic anemia, so the T cells may come from the graft donor. CDR3 sequence (DNA): TGTGCCAGCAGCCAAGATCTTGTACTAGCGGCCACAGATACGCAGTATTTT. Translation: CASSQDLVLAATDTQYF.